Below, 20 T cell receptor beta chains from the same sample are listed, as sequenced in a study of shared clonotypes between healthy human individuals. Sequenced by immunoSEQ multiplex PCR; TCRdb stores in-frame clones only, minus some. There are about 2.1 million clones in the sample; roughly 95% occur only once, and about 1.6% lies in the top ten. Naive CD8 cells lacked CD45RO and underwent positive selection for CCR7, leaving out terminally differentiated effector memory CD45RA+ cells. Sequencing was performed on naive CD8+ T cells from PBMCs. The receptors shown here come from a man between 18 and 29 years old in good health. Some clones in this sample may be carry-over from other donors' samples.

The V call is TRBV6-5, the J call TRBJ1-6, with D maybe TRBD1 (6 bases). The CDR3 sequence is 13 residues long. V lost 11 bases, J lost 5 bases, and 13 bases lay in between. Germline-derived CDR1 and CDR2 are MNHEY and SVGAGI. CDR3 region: CAVSDSHNSPLHF. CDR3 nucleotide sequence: TGTGCCGTCTCGGACAGTCATAATTCACCCCTCCACTTT.

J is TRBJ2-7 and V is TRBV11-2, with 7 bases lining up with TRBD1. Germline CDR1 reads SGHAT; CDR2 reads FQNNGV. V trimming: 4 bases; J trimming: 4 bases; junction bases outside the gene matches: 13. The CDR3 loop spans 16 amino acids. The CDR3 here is CASSSRDSPSLYEQYF. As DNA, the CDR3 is TGTGCCAGCAGCTCAAGGGACAGCCCATCCCTTTACGAGCAGTACTTC. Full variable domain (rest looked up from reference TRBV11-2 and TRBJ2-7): EAGVAQSPRYKIIEKRQSVAFWCNPISGHATLYWYQQILGQGPKLLIQFQNNGVVDDSQLPKDRFSAERLKGVDSTLKIQPAKLEDSAVYLCASSSRDSPSLYEQYFGPGTRLTVT.

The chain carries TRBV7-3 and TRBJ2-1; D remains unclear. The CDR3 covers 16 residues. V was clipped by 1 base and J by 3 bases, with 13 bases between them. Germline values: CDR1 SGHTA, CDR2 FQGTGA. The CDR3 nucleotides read TGTGCCAGCAGCTTAAGTGTGAGAATTAGCTACAATGAGCAGTTCTTC. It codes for CASSLSVRISYNEQFF.

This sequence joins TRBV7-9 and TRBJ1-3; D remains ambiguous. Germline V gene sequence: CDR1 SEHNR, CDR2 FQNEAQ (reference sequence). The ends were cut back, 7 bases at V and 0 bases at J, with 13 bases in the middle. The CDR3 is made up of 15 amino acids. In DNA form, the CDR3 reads TGTGCCAGCAACCCCGGACTGATCTCTGGAAACACCATATATTTT. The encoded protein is CASNPGLISGNTIYF. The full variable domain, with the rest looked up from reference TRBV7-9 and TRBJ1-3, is DTGVSQNPRHKITKRGQNVTFRCDPISEHNRLYWYRQTLGQGPEFLTYFQNEAQLEKSRLLSDRFSAERPKGSFSTLEIQRTEQGDSAMYLCASNPGLISGNTIYFGEGSWLTVV.

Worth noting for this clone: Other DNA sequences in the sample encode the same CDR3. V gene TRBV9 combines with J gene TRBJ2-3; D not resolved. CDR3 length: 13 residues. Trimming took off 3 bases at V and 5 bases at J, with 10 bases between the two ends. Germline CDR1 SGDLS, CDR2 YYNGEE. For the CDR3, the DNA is TGTGCCAGCAGCGCTCCCGGCGGAGATACGCAGTATTTT. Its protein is CASSAPGGDTQYF.

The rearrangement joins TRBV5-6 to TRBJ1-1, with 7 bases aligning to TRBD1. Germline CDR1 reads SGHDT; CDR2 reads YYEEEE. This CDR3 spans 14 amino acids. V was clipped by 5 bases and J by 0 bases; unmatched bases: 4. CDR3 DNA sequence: TGTGCCAGCAGACCGGGACAGTTGAACACTGAAGCTTTCTTT. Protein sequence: CASRPGQLNTEAFF.

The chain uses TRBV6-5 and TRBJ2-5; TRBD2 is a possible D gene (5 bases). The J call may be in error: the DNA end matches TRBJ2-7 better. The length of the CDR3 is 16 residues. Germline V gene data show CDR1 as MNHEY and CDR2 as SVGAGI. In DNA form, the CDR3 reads TGTGCCAGCAGTTACTCGTCTAATAGCGCCGCCTACGAGCAGTACTTC. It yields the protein CASSYSSNSAAYEQYF.

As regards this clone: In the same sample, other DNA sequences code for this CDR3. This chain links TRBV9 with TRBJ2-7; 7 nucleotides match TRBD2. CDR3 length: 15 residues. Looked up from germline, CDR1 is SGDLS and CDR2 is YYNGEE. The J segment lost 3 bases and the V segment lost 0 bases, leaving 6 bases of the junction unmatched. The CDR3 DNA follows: TGTGCCAGCAGCGTAGGAGGGAGGGCGGACTACGAGCAGTACTTC. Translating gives CASSVGGRADYEQYF. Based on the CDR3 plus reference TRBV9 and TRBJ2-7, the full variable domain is DSGVTQTPKHLITATGQRVTLRCSPRSGDLSVYWYQQSLDQGLQFLIQYYNGEERAKGNILERFSAQQFPDLHSELNLSSLELGDSALYFCASSVGGRADYEQYFGPGTRLTVT.

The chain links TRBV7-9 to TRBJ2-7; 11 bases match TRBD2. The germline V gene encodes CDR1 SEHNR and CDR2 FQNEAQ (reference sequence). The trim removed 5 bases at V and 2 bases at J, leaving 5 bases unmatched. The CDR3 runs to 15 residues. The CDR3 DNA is TGTGCCAGCAGCACACTAGCGGGAGTCCCCTACGAGCAGTACTTC. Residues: CASSTLAGVPYEQYF. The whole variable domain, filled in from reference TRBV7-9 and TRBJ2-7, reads DTGVSQNPRHKITKRGQNVTFRCDPISEHNRLYWYRQTLGQGPEFLTYFQNEAQLEKSRLLSDRFSAERPKGSFSTLEIQRTEQGDSAMYLCASSTLAGVPYEQYFGPGTRLTVT.

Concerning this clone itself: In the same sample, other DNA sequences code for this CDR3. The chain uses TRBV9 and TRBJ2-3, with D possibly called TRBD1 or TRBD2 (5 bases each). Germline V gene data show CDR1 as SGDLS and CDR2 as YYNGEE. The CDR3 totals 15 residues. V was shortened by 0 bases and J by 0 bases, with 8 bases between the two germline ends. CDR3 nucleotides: TGTGCCAGCAGCGTAGATGGGGACAGCACAGATACGCAGTATTTT. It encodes CASSVDGDSTDTQYF.

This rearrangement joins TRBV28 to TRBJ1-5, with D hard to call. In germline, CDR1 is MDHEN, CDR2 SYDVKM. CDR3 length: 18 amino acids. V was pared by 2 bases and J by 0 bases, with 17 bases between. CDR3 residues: CASSLVGSAGFSNQPQHF. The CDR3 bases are TGTGCCAGCAGTTTAGTGGGTAGCGCCGGATTTAGCAATCAGCCCCAGCATTTT.

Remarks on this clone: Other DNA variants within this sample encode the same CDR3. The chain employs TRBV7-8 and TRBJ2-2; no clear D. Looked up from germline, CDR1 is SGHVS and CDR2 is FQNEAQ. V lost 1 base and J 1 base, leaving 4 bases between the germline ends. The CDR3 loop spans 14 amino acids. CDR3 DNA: TGTGCCAGCAGCTTAGGTGTGAACACCGGGGAGCTGTTTTTT. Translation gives CASSLGVNTGELFF.

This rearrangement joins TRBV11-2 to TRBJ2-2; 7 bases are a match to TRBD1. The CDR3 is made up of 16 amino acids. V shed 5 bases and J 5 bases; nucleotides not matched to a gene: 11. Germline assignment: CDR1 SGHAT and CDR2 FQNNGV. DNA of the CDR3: TGTGCCAGCAGCGACCGACAGGGAGAGTGGACCGGGGAGCTGTTTTTT. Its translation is CASSDRQGEWTGELFF.

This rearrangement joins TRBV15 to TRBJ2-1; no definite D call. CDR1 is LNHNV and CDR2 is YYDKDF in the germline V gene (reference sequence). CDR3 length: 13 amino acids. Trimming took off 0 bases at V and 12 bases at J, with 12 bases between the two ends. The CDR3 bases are TGTGCCACCAGCAGAGATGGGGTGGACGCGCAGTTCTTC. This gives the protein CATSRDGVDAQFF.

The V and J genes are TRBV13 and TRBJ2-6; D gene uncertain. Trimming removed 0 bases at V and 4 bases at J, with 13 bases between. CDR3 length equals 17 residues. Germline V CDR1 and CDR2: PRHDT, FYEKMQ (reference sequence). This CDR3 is CASSLGTLGYGANVLTF. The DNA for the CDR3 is TGTGCCAGCAGCTTAGGCACGCTGGGCTACGGGGCCAACGTCCTGACTTTC.

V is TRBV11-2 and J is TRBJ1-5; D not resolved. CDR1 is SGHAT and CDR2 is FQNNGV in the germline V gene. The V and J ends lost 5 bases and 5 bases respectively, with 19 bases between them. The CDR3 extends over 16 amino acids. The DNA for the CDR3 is TGTGCCAGCAGCCAGACCCTTCCCAAGGCGCATCAGCCCCAGCATTTT. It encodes CASSQTLPKAHQPQHF.

The CDR3, as DNA: TGTGCCAGCAGCTTGGTGGGGGCGCGGACTGAAGCTTTCTTT. This encodes CASSLVGARTEAFF. The J gene is TRBJ1-1, the V gene TRBV5-6, with a tentative D call TRBD1 (6 bases). The CDR3 consists of 14 residues. Trimming removed 0 bases at V and 5 bases at J, with 11 bases between. The germline CDR1 and CDR2 sequences are SGHDT and YYEEEE.

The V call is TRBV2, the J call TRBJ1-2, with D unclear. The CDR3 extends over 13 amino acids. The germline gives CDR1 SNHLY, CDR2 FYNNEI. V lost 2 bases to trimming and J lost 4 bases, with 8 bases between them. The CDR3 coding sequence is TGTGCCAGCAGTGAAAAGGGATCCTATGGCTACACCTTC. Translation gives CASSEKGSYGYTF. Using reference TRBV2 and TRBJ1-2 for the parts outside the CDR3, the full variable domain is EPEVTQTPSHQVTQMGQEVILRCVPISNHLYFYWYRQILGQKVEFLVSFYNNEISEKSEIFDDQFSVERPDGSNFTLKIRSTKLEDSAMYFCASSEKGSYGYTFGSGTRLTVV.

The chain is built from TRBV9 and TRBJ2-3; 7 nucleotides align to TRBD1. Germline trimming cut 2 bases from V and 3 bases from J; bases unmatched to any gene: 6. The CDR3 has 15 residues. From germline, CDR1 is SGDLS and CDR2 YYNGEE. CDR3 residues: CASSVGQMLTDTQYF. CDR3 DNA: TGTGCCAGCAGCGTGGGACAGATGCTTACAGATACGCAGTATTTT.

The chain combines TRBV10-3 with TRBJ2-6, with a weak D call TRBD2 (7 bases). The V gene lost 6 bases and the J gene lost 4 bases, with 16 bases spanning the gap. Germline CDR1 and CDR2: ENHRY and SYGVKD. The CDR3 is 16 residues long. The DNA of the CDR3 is TGTGCCATCAGGACGGGGGGCCCGGTAGGGGCCAACGTCCTGACTTTC. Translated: CAIRTGGPVGANVLTF.